This T cell receptor beta chain emerged from a study of cytomegalovirus exposure and HLA in healthy donors. The CDR3 loop spans 15 amino acids. Germline V CDR1 and CDR2: MNHEY, SVGAGI. The trim removed 2 bases at V and 1 base at J, leaving 2 bases unmatched. Study outcomes and limitations: In a later analysis, specific HLA alleles were associated with 15,000 to 20,000 TCR beta sequences at a 0.05 false discovery rate. In an earlier analysis, in 540 or so donors, most V segments appeared productive either ~87% or ~30% of the time. Later analysis placed DRB1 highest and HLA-C lowest in TCR association rates, which differed by HLA locus.

PCR employed 60 Vbeta and 13 Jbeta primers. In the authors' methods: Roughly 11 million shared chains were among approximately 80 million unique TCR beta chains counted in a later analysis. The repertoire was sequenced with immunoSEQ multiplex PCR; TCRdb's copy has only in-frame clones and lacks some. V, J and clone size are taken as reported in that table, and D and trimming were inferred from the DNA itself. This sample has more than 130,000 clones, with around four fifths found just once. As regards this clone: No antigen is known for it.

The chain is built from TRBV6-5 and TRBJ2-3; 8 bases align to TRBD2. Material for sequencing was PBMCs. The receptor was derived from a man under 40 in good health and CMV-seronegative. CDR3 DNA sequence: TGTGCCAGCAGTTACGGAGCGGGGGGCACAGATACGCAGTATTTT. Translated, it gives CASSYGAGGTDTQYF.